This is a list of T cell receptor beta chains from one sample in a study of T cell changes during pregnancy in multiple sclerosis. Measured with immunoSEQ multiplex PCR; TCRdb has only the in-frame clones, and not every one. The sample has 80,000 or so clones; just over 90% are singletons. Material: peripheral blood, obtained before pregnancy. These receptor sequences come from a female donor with multiple sclerosis, enrolled in a pregnancy study. The CDR3 runs from the conserved cysteine through the conserved F or W. D genes are given only for firm matches. Part of the rows lack a size; the others show once, few, many or a class for expanded clones.

J	D	V	size	CDR3	DNA
TRBJ1-2	TRBD1	TRBV19	-	CASSIGGQVRGYTF	TGTGCCAGTAGTATCGGGGGACAGGTGAGAGGCTACACCTTC
TRBJ2-4	TRBD2	TRBV19	-	CASGLAGGIQYF	TGTGCCAGCGGACTAGCGGGAGGCATTCAGTACTTC
TRBJ1-5	-	TRBV7-8	-	CASSHHRTVSNQPQHF	TGTGCCAGCAGCCACCACCGGACAGTTAGCAATCAGCCCCAGCATTTT
TRBJ2-7	-	TRBV7-9	-	CASSLRGSDEQYF	TGTGCCAGCAGCTTAAGGGGGAGCGACGAGCAGTACTTC
TRBJ2-2	TRBD1	TRBV6-5	-	CASSYAGTGDTGELFF	TGTGCCAGCAGTTACGCAGGGACAGGGGACACCGGGGAGCTGTTTTTT
TRBJ2-7	TRBD2	TRBV7-8	-	CASSLGGTSGIPYEQYF	TGTGCCAGCAGCTTGGGGGGGACTAGCGGGATACCCTACGAGCAGTACTTC
TRBJ2-3	TRBD1	TRBV5-1	-	CASSSSLSSGTADTQYF	TGCGCCAGCAGCTCCAGCCTTTCTTCCGGGACAGCAGATACGCAGTATTTT
TRBJ2-3	TRBD2	TRBV7-6	-	CASSNALADSTDTQYF	TGTGCCAGCAGCAACGCACTAGCGGATAGCACAGATACGCAGTATTTT
TRBJ2-1	-	TRBV2	-	CASRGGVLYNEQFF	TGTGCCAGCAGAGGTGGAGTTCTCTACAATGAGCAGTTCTTC
TRBJ2-7	-	TRBV11-1	-	CASSPTNYEQYF	TGTGCCAGCAGCCCGACTAACTACGAGCAGTACTTC
TRBJ1-2	TRBD1	TRBV19	-	CASRDRGAYGYTF	TGTGCCAGTAGAGACAGGGGGGCGTATGGCTACACCTTC
TRBJ1-1	-	TRBV19	-	CASSIVGSEAFF	TGTGCCAGTAGTATAGTGGGCAGTGAAGCTTTCTTT
TRBJ1-1	TRBD1	TRBV15	-	CATSRDQQGDTEAFF	TGTGCCACCAGCAGAGACCAACAGGGGGACACTGAAGCTTTCTTT
TRBJ2-1	TRBD2	TRBV5-4	few	CASSFGGSDNEQFF	TGTGCCAGCAGCTTCGGGGGGAGCGACAATGAGCAGTTCTTC
TRBJ1-2	-	TRBV7-2	-	CASSLGPGYTF	TGTGCCAGCAGCTTAGGTCCGGGCTACACCTTC
TRBJ1-2	-	TRBV4-1	-	CASSQGPTSNRYYGYTF	TGCGCCAGCAGCCAAGGGCCCACATCAAACCGATACTATGGCTACACCTTC
TRBJ2-1	TRBD1	TRBV10-3	-	CATWDRGNEQFF	TGTGCCACCTGGGACAGGGGCAATGAGCAGTTCTTC
TRBJ1-1	-	TRBV28	-	CASSLRTEAFF	TGTGCCAGCAGTTTACGCACTGAAGCTTTCTTT
TRBJ1-1	-	TRBV9	-	CASSVAPGLRGGGTEAFF	TGTGCCAGCAGCGTAGCCCCAGGCCTTCGGGGTGGGGGGACTGAAGCTTTCTTT
TRBJ2-3	-	TRBV19	-	CASSIVETDTQYF	TGTGCCAGTAGTATAGTTGAGACAGATACGCAGTATTTT
TRBJ2-2	-	TRBV25-1	-	CASSDNQGTGELFF	TGTGCCAGCAGTGATAACCAGGGGACCGGGGAGCTGTTTTTT
TRBJ2-6	-	TRBV18	-	CASSLRSGANVLTF	TGTGCCAGCTCACTGCGCTCTGGGGCCAACGTCCTGACTTTC
TRBJ1-5	-	TRBV5-1	-	CASSLGQNQPQHF	TGCGCCAGCAGCTTGGGACAGAATCAGCCCCAGCATTTT
TRBJ2-1	-	TRBV20-1	-	CSATTSSLRFF	TGCAGTGCTACCACTAGTTCTCTTCGGTTCTTC